Each of the 24 T cell receptor beta chains below was sequenced from the same sample in a study of blood T cell repertoires in COVID-19. Clones were sequenced by immunoSEQ multiplex PCR, and TCRdb holds only the in-frame ones, with some missing. The sample has over 110,000 clones, about 91% seen once; the top ten hold 25% to 30%. The sequencing sample was made of peripheral blood. The receptors originated from a human donor in a cohort sampled during active COVID-19.

This sequence joins TRBV7-2 and TRBJ2-7; D is perhaps TRBD2 (5 bases). Deletions cut 2 bases from V and 6 bases from J, with 11 bases between. This CDR3 contains 13 residues. The germline V gene encodes CDR1 SGHTA and CDR2 FQGNSA. This chain's CDR3 is CASSLSPGIEQYF. For the CDR3, the DNA is TGTGCCAGCAGCTTAAGCCCGGGAATCGAGCAGTACTTC.

This clone was picked up a small number of times. V is TRBV6-5 and J is TRBJ1-6; D may be TRBD1 (6 bases). Germline CDR1 and CDR2: MNHEY and SVGAGI. Between the trimmed V and J ends, which lost 6 bases and 10 bases, there was a span of 19 bases. The CDR3 has 15 residues. The CDR3 DNA reads as TGTGCCAGCAGACCTTGGACAGCTCTGGCCTCACCCCTCCACTTT. It encodes CASRPWTALASPLHF.

This chain joins TRBV12-3 or TRBV12-4 and TRBJ2-1, with D maybe TRBD1 (6 bases). CDR3 length: 11 residues. V lost 6 bases and J lost 10, with 10 bases in between. CDR3 sequence reads: CASRTTGEQFF. CDR3 sequence (DNA): TGTGCCAGCAGGACCACAGGGGAGCAGTTCTTC.

V gene TRBV5-6 combines with J gene TRBJ2-5, with D possibly TRBD2 on 5 matching bases. The CDR3 length is 12 residues. The V end was cut by 4 bases, the J end by 5 bases, with 9 bases between. Germline V lookup: CDR1 SGHDT, CDR2 YYEEEE. The CDR3 region has the DNA TGTGCCAGCAGCCCCCGGGGTGAGACCCAGTACTTC. Residues: CASSPRGETQYF.

The chain carries TRBV7-3 and TRBJ2-1, with D tentatively TRBD2 (6 bases). This CDR3 contains 15 residues. V lost 5 bases to trimming and J lost 6 bases, with 17 bases between them. Germline lookup yields CDR1 SGHTA and CDR2 FQGTGA. CDR3 DNA: TGTGCCAGCAGCCCGATGGGGGACTTGTCCAATGAGCAGTTCTTC. It yields the protein CASSPMGDLSNEQFF.

The V call is TRBV7-9, the J call TRBJ1-2; maybe TRBD1 (6 bases). Germline-derived CDR1 and CDR2 are SEHNR and FQNEAQ (reference sequence). This CDR3 is 16 amino acids long. Trimming took off 0 bases at V and 4 bases at J, with 15 bases between the two ends. This CDR3 reads CASSLARTARGYGYTF. CDR3 DNA sequence: TGTGCCAGCAGCTTAGCTAGGACAGCCCGTGGCTATGGCTACACCTTC.

This chain connects TRBV3-1 (or the pseudogene TRBV3-2) to TRBJ1-2; D is uncertain. The V gene's germline CDR1 is LGHDT and CDR2 YNNKEL (reference sequence). The ends were cut back, 0 bases at V and 8 bases at J, with 13 bases in the middle. This CDR3 spans 14 amino acids. The CDR3 nucleotides read TGTGCCAGCAGCCAAGAACGGTTCGATCGAGGCTACACCTTC. It yields the protein CASSQERFDRGYTF.

The chain is built from TRBV6-2 or TRBV6-3 and TRBJ2-5; D perhaps matches TRBD2 (6 bases). The CDR3 is 14 amino acids. V dropped 4 bases and J dropped 5 bases, with 14 bases sitting between them. Per the germline V gene, CDR1 is MNHEY and CDR2 is SVGEGT. In DNA form, the CDR3 reads TGTGCCAGCAGTTTCTCACCGGGACTGGAGACCCAGTACTTC. Encoded protein: CASSFSPGLETQYF.

As for this clone: The same CDR3 can be traced to other DNA sequences in this sample. This chain connects TRBV7-9 to TRBJ2-7, with D tentatively TRBD2 (5 bases). The CDR3 is 14 amino acids. CDR1 and CDR2 (germline): SEHNR, FQNEAQ (reference sequence). Trimming cost V 2 bases and J 1 base, with 9 bases left between them. CDR3 in amino acids: CASSLSGGSYEQYF. The DNA of the CDR3 is TGTGCCAGCAGCTTATCCGGCGGGTCCTACGAGCAGTACTTC.

CDR3 DNA: TGCGCCAGCAGCTTGGAAGGATCAGAAGGAGGGACCCAGTACTTC. This gives the protein CASSLEGSEGGTQYF. The V gene is TRBV5-1, the J gene TRBJ2-5; TRBD2 is a possible D gene (5 bases). Trimming stripped 0 bases from V and 7 bases from J, with 16 bases between. Germline CDR1 reads SGHRS; CDR2 reads YFSETQ. The CDR3 consists of 15 residues.

This chain links TRBV7-9 with TRBJ2-3; TRBD1 aligns across 8 bases. Germline values: CDR1 SEHNR, CDR2 FQNEAQ (reference sequence). V was pared by 5 bases and J by 1 base, with 8 bases of the junction left unmatched. This CDR3 is 16 amino acids long. The CDR3 DNA reads TGTGCCAGCAGCCCTGGACAGGGCCCACGCACAGATACGCAGTATTTT. This translates into CASSPGQGPRTDTQYF. The variable domain in full, completed from reference TRBV7-9 and TRBJ2-3, reads DTGVSQNPRHKITKRGQNVTFRCDPISEHNRLYWYRQTLGQGPEFLTYFQNEAQLEKSRLLSDRFSAERPKGSFSTLEIQRTEQGDSAMYLCASSPGQGPRTDTQYFGPGTRLTVL.

The chain couples TRBV3-1 (or the pseudogene TRBV3-2) to TRBJ1-1; 8 bases are a match to TRBD1. Germline loops: CDR1 LGHDT, CDR2 YNNKEL (reference sequence). The CDR3 covers 22 residues. Germline trimming cut 3 bases from V and 3 bases from J; bases unmatched to any gene: 27. This chain's CDR3 is CASSQKDGRDRSLPAPDTEAFF. CDR3 bases: TGTGCCAGCAGCCAGAAAGACGGCCGGGACAGGTCCCTCCCTGCCCCGGACACTGAAGCTTTCTTT.

The V and J genes are TRBV7-6 and TRBJ1-3; possibly TRBD1 for D (5 bases). The germline CDR1 and CDR2 sequences are SGHVS and FNYEAQ. V was cut by 1 base and J by 0 bases, with 7 bases left in between. CDR3 length: 15 amino acids. The DNA of the CDR3 is TGTGCCAGCAGCTTAGGCGACAGCTCTGGAAACACCATATATTTT. This encodes CASSLGDSSGNTIYF.

The chain is built from TRBV7-9 and TRBJ2-3; maybe TRBD2 (6 bases). The length of the CDR3 is 16 residues. Germline CDR1 reads SEHNR; CDR2 reads FQNEAQ (reference sequence). V was cut by 1 base and J by 1 base, with 12 bases left in between. CDR3 nucleotides: TGTGCCAGCAGCTTAGAACGTGCTAGCGGCACAGATACGCAGTATTTT. This sequence encodes CASSLERASGTDTQYF.

This chain connects TRBV7-3 to TRBJ2-2, with D possibly being TRBD2 (5 bases). CDR1 is SGHTA, CDR2 FQGTGA, per germline. V lost 6 bases and J lost 5, with 10 bases in between. The CDR3 covers 13 residues. The DNA for the CDR3 is TGTGCCAGCAGTCTAGAGGGTACCGGGGAGCTGTTTTTT. Translation: CASSLEGTGELFF.

The gene calls are TRBV6-5 and TRBJ1-2; 11 positions agree with TRBD1. Unmatched junction bases numbered 6, after V lost 4 bases and J lost 5 bases. The germline CDR1 and CDR2 sequences are MNHEY and SVGAGI. The CDR3 runs 15 residues. In DNA, the CDR3 is TGTGCCAGCAGTTTAACCGGGACAGGGGGGTATGGCTACACCTTC. The encoded protein is CASSLTGTGGYGYTF.

This chain connects TRBV11-3 to TRBJ2-5; D is unclear. V lost 5 bases and J 5 bases, leaving 9 bases between the germline ends. This CDR3 is 12 amino acids long. CDR1 SGHNT and CDR2 YENEEA come from the germline V gene. CDR3 region: CASSRSPETQYF. CDR3 bases: TGTGCCAGCAGCCGTAGCCCGGAGACCCAGTACTTC.

Written as DNA, the CDR3 is TGTGCCAGCAGCTCTAGAACAGGGGGGAGTGAAAAACTGTTTTTT. This translates into CASSSRTGGSEKLFF. The chain uses TRBV7-2 and TRBJ1-4, with TRBD1 matching 8 bases. The germline V gene has CDR1 SGHTA and CDR2 FQGNSA. The junction had 8 bases not matched to a gene; V was cut back by 4 bases and J by 7 bases. CDR3 length: 15 residues. Full variable domain (rest looked up from reference TRBV7-2 and TRBJ1-4): GAGVSQSPSNKVTEKGKDVELRCDPISGHTALYWYRQSLGQGLEFLIYFQGNSAPDKSGLPSDRFSAERTGGSVSTLTIQRTQQEDSAVYLCASSSRTGGSEKLFFGSGTQLSVL.

The chain joins TRBV18 to TRBJ1-1; no firm D call. V shed 2 bases and J shed 2 bases, with 12 bases lying between them. CDR1 is KGHSH, CDR2 LQKENI, per germline. CDR3 length equals 15 residues. In nucleotides, the CDR3 is TGTGCCAGCTCACCAGGACTGACAAGAAACACTGAAGCTTTCTTT. Its protein product is CASSPGLTRNTEAFF.

With regard to this clone: The sample holds other DNA sequences that translate to the same CDR3. The chain links TRBV3-1 (or the pseudogene TRBV3-2) to TRBJ1-2; the D is unclear. The CDR3 loop spans 15 amino acids. Germline V gene sequence: CDR1 LGHDT, CDR2 YNNKEL (reference sequence). V gave up 1 base and J gave up 2 bases, with 11 bases separating them. CDR3 sequence: CASSQGGPINYGYTF. In DNA form, the CDR3 reads TGTGCCAGCAGCCAAGGCGGGCCCATCAACTATGGCTACACCTTC.

This chain links TRBV7-6 with TRBJ2-1; 9 bases fit TRBD2. The CDR3 contains 16 residues. CDR1 and CDR2 (germline): SGHVS, FNYEAQ. Trimming took 1 base from V and 6 from J; bases not matched to a gene: 7. CDR3: CASSLELRGGRNEQFF. The CDR3 nucleotides read TGTGCCAGCAGCTTAGAATTGCGGGGGGGCCGCAATGAGCAGTTCTTC.

The genes are TRBV29-1 and TRBJ2-5, with a possible D match to TRBD2 (7 bases). The CDR3 has 14 residues. V was pared by 3 bases and J by 5 bases, with 16 bases between. The V gene's germline CDR1 is SQVTM and CDR2 ANQGSEA. CDR3 loop: CSVEGHGGGETQYF. The CDR3 DNA follows: TGCAGCGTTGAGGGACACGGGGGAGGGGAGACCCAGTACTTC.

The J gene is TRBJ1-1, the V gene TRBV19; D is possibly TRBD1 (6 bases). Germline assignment: CDR1 LNHDA and CDR2 SQIVND (reference sequence). The CDR3 runs to 12 residues. Trimming took 8 bases from V and 7 from J, leaving 14 bases between them. The CDR3 nucleotides are TGTGCCAGTCGGCTACAGGGTGGTGAAGCTTTCTTT. Translated: CASRLQGGEAFF.

The V gene is TRBV5-1, the J gene TRBJ2-1; D is undetermined. Trimming removed 0 bases from V and 8 bases from J, with 15 bases in between. This CDR3 comprises 15 residues. Germline V CDR1 and CDR2: SGHRS, YFSETQ. CDR3 nucleotides: TGCGCCAGCAGCTTGGGGGTCAGGTCCTCCGATGAGCAGTTCTTC. This encodes CASSLGVRSSDEQFF.